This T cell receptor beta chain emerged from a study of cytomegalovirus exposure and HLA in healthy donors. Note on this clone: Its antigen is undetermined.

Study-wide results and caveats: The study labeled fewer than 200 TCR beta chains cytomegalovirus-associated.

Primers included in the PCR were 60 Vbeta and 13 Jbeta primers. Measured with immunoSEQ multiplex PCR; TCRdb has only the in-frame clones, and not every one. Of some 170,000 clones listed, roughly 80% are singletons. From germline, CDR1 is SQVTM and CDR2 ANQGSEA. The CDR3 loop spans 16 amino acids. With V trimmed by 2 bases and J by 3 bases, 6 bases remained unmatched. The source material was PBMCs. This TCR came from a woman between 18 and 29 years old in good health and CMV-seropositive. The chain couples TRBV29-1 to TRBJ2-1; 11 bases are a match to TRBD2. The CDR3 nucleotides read TGCAGCGTTGAATTAGCGGGGGGGCTTTACTACAATGAGCAGTTCTTC. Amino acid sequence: CSVELAGGLYYNEQFF.